This entry concerns a single T cell receptor (beta chain). The junction shows a germline mismatch at one end, possibly a read error. The germline gives CDR1 SNHLY, CDR2 FYNNEI. The CDR3 length is 15 residues. These data belong to a study of blood T cell repertoires in COVID-19. Study at large: COVID-19 samples collected from the United States, Italy and Spain covered acute and convalescent phases.

Data came from immunoSEQ multiplex PCR; TCRdb stores just in-frame clones and leaves some out. The sample lists 150,000 to 160,000 clones, 84% occurring once. The TCR was taken from a woman aged 45-59 years with acute or convalescent COVID-19. The chain employs TRBV2 and TRBJ2-5; 8 bases align to TRBD2. Sequenced: peripheral blood. The CDR3 nucleotides are TGTGCCAGCACCCAGACTAGCGCACACCAGGAGACCCAGTACTTC. This sequence encodes CASTQTSAHQETQYF.